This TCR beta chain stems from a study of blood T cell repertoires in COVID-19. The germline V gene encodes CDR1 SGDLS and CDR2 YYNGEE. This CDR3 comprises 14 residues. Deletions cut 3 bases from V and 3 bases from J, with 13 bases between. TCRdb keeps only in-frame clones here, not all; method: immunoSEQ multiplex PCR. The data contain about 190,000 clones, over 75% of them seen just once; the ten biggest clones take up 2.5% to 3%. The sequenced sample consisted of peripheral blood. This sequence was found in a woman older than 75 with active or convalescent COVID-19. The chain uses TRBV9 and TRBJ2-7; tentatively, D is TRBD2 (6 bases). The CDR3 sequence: CASSAGGRDYEQYF. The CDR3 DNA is TGTGCCAGCAGCGCCGGGGGAAGGGACTACGAGCAGTACTTC.